These 19 T cell receptor beta chains were sequenced from one sample in a study of Ad26.COV2.S vaccination and SARS-CoV-2 variants. Regarding treatment: around 19 received Ad26.COV2.S at low or high dose, single or two shots; 5 received placebo; per-sample allocation not given. Collection of samples fell on day 63 after the first vaccine or placebo injection. This table comes from immunoSEQ multiplex PCR, and its TCRdb copy is limited to in-frame clones, with some not included. The repertoire has around 500,000 clones, 70% to 90% of them found once; the top ten carry under 2%. The sequencing here drew on peripheral blood, taken in a trial of Ad26.COV2.S vaccine versus placebo. The receptor source for this set is a person between 18 and 59 years old who received the Ad26.COV2.S COVID-19 vaccine or a placebo.

This clone has more than one count but fewer than ten. The chain combines TRBV15 with TRBJ2-1; 10 bases map to TRBD2. This CDR3 has 15 amino acids. V was clipped by 5 bases and J by 6 bases; unmatched bases: 7. Germline values: CDR1 LNHNV, CDR2 YYDKDF (reference sequence). In DNA form, the CDR3 reads TGTGCCACCAGCGGCGGACTAGCGGTGTCCAATGAGCAGTTCTTC. Translating it yields CATSGGLAVSNEQFF.

This rearrangement joins TRBV27 to TRBJ1-2; TRBD1 is a possible D gene (5 bases). Trimming shortened V by 2 bases and J by 4 bases, and 8 bases separated the two germline ends. CDR1 and CDR2 from the germline V gene are MNHEY and SMNVEV (reference sequence). There are 13 residues in the CDR3. The CDR3 reads CASSLRGAYGYTF. DNA for the CDR3: TGTGCCAGCAGTTTACGGGGCGCCTATGGCTACACCTTC.

The chain employs TRBV23-1 and TRBJ2-1, with a possible D match to TRBD1 (6 bases). Being an ORF, TRBV23-1 has a function that is uncertain. The CDR3 runs to 8 residues. Trimming shortened V by 6 bases and J by 15 bases, and 6 bases separated the two germline ends. The CDR3 loop reads CASRTGFF. CDR3 DNA sequence: TGCGCCAGCAGGACAGGGTTCTTC.

This clone has a single count. V gene TRBV28 combines with J gene TRBJ1-5, with a possible D match to TRBD1 (6 bases). Deletions cut 8 bases from V and 3 bases from J, with 14 bases between. The CDR3 sequence is 14 residues long. The germline V gene encodes CDR1 MDHEN and CDR2 SYDVKM. The CDR3 DNA is TGTGCCAGCGCATTGACAGGACTCAATCAGCCCCAGCATTTT. Translation: CASALTGLNQPQHF.

The J gene is TRBJ1-2, the V gene TRBV5-1, with TRBD1 as a possible D gene (5 bases). The V gene's germline CDR1 is SGHRS and CDR2 YFSETQ. The CDR3 length is 15 residues. With 2 bases removed from V and 6 bases from J, the gap between germline ends came to 17 bases. The CDR3 sequence: CASSFRPDGANGYTF. The CDR3 coding sequence is TGCGCCAGCAGCTTCCGCCCAGACGGGGCGAATGGCTACACCTTC.

The gene calls are TRBV7-2 and TRBJ2-2; tentatively, D is TRBD2 (5 bases). CDR3 size: 14 residues. V shed 5 bases and J shed 5 bases, with 12 bases lying between them. The germline V gene has CDR1 SGHTA and CDR2 FQGNSA. The CDR3 DNA reads TGTGCCAGCAGCCCGTCAGAGGGAACCGGGGAGCTGTTTTTT. This sequence encodes CASSPSEGTGELFF. Full variable domain (outside the CDR3, taken from reference TRBV7-2 and TRBJ2-2): GAGVSQSPSNKVTEKGKDVELRCDPISGHTALYWYRQSLGQGLEFLIYFQGNSAPDKSGLPSDRFSAERTGGSVSTLTIQRTQQEDSAVYLCASSPSEGTGELFFGEGSRLTVL.

The chain employs TRBV2 and TRBJ2-3; perhaps TRBD2 as D (6 bases). The germline gives CDR1 SNHLY, CDR2 FYNNEI. V lost 5 bases to trimming and J lost 0 bases, with 12 bases between them. CDR3 length: 15 amino acids. Here the CDR3 DNA reads TGTGCCAGCAGTACCGTGGCGGGGAGCACAGATACGCAGTATTTT. Amino acids: CASSTVAGSTDTQYF.

The sample holds a few counts of this clone. CDR3 DNA sequence: TGTGCCAGCTCACGTTCCAGCCAGCCCCAGCATTTT. Its translation: CASSRSSQPQHF. V usage is TRBV18 and J usage is TRBJ1-5; the D is unclear. CDR1 is KGHSH, CDR2 LQKENI, per germline. This CDR3 comprises 12 residues. V lost 4 bases to trimming and J lost 7 bases, with 8 bases between them.

This chain connects TRBV19 to TRBJ1-5, with a tentative D call TRBD1 (6 bases). V gave up 5 bases and J gave up 3 bases, with 14 bases separating them. The germline V gene encodes CDR1 LNHDA and CDR2 SQIVND (reference sequence). The CDR3 sequence is 15 residues long. The CDR3 DNA reads TGTGCCAGTAGTCCGTCGCGGACAGTCAATCAGCCCCAGCATTTT. Translation: CASSPSRTVNQPQHF. Drawing the rest from reference TRBV19 and TRBJ1-5, the complete variable domain is DGGITQSPKYLFRKEGQNVTLSCEQNLNHDAMYWYRQDPGQGLRLIYYSQIVNDFQKGDIAEGYSVSREKKESFPLTVTSAQKNPTAFYLCASSPSRTVNQPQHFGDGTRLSIL.

The chain has TRBV28 and TRBJ2-7, with D hard to call. The CDR3 covers 12 residues. V was trimmed by 2 bases and J by 6 bases, leaving 8 bases between them. Germline V CDR1 and CDR2: MDHEN, SYDVKM. CDR3 loop: CASSLVLGEQYF. DNA for the CDR3: TGTGCCAGCAGTTTAGTTTTAGGCGAGCAGTACTTC.

The chain uses TRBV11-3 and TRBJ2-5; no reliable D call. The germline V gene has CDR1 SGHNT and CDR2 YENEEA. CDR3 length equals 12 residues. The V end lost 2 bases, the J end lost 5 bases, and 6 bases lay between the germline ends. The CDR3 region is CASSLNGETQYF. For the CDR3, the DNA is TGTGCCAGCAGCTTAAATGGGGAGACCCAGTACTTC.

This chain connects TRBV6-5 to TRBJ1-4; D unresolved. CDR1 and CDR2 from the germline V gene are MNHEY and SVGAGI. This CDR3 has 15 amino acids. The V gene lost 6 bases and the J gene lost 4 bases, with 15 bases spanning the gap. The CDR3 coding sequence is TGTGCCAGCAGGGCGGGGTCAGGTTATAATGAAAAACTGTTTTTT. Translation gives CASRAGSGYNEKLFF.

CDR3 DNA: TGTGCCAGCAGTTACTCAGGGGGCGCGGGGGGAAACACCATATATTTT. Protein: CASSYSGGAGGNTIYF. The chain carries TRBV6-5 and TRBJ1-3; 7 bases match TRBD1. The CDR3 has 16 residues. V trimming: 0 bases; J trimming: 4 bases; junction bases outside the gene matches: 6. In germline, CDR1 is MNHEY, CDR2 SVGAGI.

As to this clone: This specimen includes other DNA sequences encoding the same CDR3. The genes are TRBV19 and TRBJ2-7; 9 nucleotides match TRBD1. V lost 3 bases to trimming and J lost 2 bases; unmatched junction nucleotides: 5. Germline CDR1 is LNHDA and CDR2 is SQIVND (reference sequence). This CDR3 contains 15 residues. CDR3 sequence reads: CASSIPGQGTYEQYF. CDR3 sequence (DNA): TGTGCCAGTAGTATCCCGGGACAGGGCACCTACGAGCAGTACTTC.

This rearrangement joins TRBV28 to TRBJ1-2; possibly TRBD1 for D (5 bases). Germline V gives CDR1 MDHEN, CDR2 SYDVKM. Trimming shortened V by 6 bases and J by 8 bases, and 16 bases separated the two germline ends. The CDR3 contains 13 residues. The CDR3 loop is CASRGVSRGGYTF. DNA of the CDR3: TGTGCCAGCAGAGGGGTCTCAAGGGGCGGCTACACCTTC.

The chain is built from TRBV28 and TRBJ2-1; TRBD2 aligns across 15 bases. CDR3 length: 19 amino acids. The V segment lost 5 bases and the J segment 3 bases; nucleotides outside the gene matches: 11. Germline loops: CDR1 MDHEN, CDR2 SYDVKM. The CDR3 DNA follows: TGTGCCAGCAGTCCCGCGGGACTAGCGGGAGGAATCAGCTACAATGAGCAGTTCTTC. This sequence encodes CASSPAGLAGGISYNEQFF.

Turning to this clone: Other DNA sequences in the same sample also yield this CDR3. V gene TRBV24-1 combines with J gene TRBJ2-7; the match to TRBD1 covers 10 bases. The CDR3 totals 13 residues. Per the germline V gene, CDR1 is KGHDR and CDR2 is SFDVKD. With V trimmed by 5 bases and J by 3 bases, 0 bases remained unmatched. The CDR3 is CATSGDRGYEQYF. CDR3 DNA: TGTGCCACCAGTGGGGACAGGGGCTACGAGCAGTACTTC.

The chain is built from TRBV10-2 and TRBJ1-2, with D tentatively TRBD1 (5 bases). CDR1 and CDR2 from the germline V gene are WSHSY and SAAADI. The CDR3 length is 12 residues. V shed 7 bases and J shed 4 bases, with 10 bases lying between them. CDR3 amino acids: CASNLGGYGYTF. In DNA, the CDR3 is TGCGCCAGCAACCTTGGGGGCTATGGCTACACCTTC.

This sequence joins TRBV28 and TRBJ2-2, with TRBD2 identical over 13 bases. This CDR3 has 19 amino acids. Germline lookup yields CDR1 MDHEN and CDR2 SYDVKM. Trimming removed 1 base from V and 5 bases from J; junction bases left unmatched: 10. In DNA, the CDR3 is TGTGCCAGCAGTTTATACCCGACTAGCGGGAGGCCTTCAACCGGGGAGCTGTTTTTT. Translation: CASSLYPTSGRPSTGELFF. The full variable domain, completed using reference TRBV28 and TRBJ2-2, is DVKVTQSSRYLVKRTGEKVFLECVQDMDHENMFWYRQDPGLGLRLIYFSYDVKMKEKGDIPEGYSVSREKKERFSLILESASTNQTSMYLCASSLYPTSGRPSTGELFFGEGSRLTVL.